The sequence of this TCR beta chain was determined in a study of PD-L1 blockade in urothelial cancer. Study in general: Chemotherapy regimens numbering 0 to 3 had been given to patients. Researchers looked at the blood 3 weeks (second dose) and 6 weeks after treatment began. Median blood clonality was about 0.086, with 82,636 unique TCRs. The study, taken as a whole, reports: Clonality of blood TCR below the median before treatment predicted better survival.

About this clone: What it recognizes is unknown.

The assay was immunoSEQ multiplex PCR, and TCRdb's table has in-frame clones only and misses some. Among under 40,000 clones, roughly 90% were seen once, and the ten largest hold about 2%. The sequenced sample was PBMCs, obtained around atezolizumab (anti-PD-L1) treatment. This sequence originates from a man aged 55-75 years with urothelial cancer.

CDR3 amino acids: CASSESGGPRQPQHF. The CDR3 DNA reads TGCGCCAGCAGTGAGTCGGGGGGTCCCCGTCAGCCCCAGCATTTT. The rearrangement joins TRBV10-2 to TRBJ1-5; tentative D call: TRBD1 (5 bases). CDR3 length: 15 amino acids. Per the germline V gene, CDR1 is WSHSY and CDR2 is SAAADI. The V and J ends lost 0 bases and 6 bases respectively, with 12 bases between them.